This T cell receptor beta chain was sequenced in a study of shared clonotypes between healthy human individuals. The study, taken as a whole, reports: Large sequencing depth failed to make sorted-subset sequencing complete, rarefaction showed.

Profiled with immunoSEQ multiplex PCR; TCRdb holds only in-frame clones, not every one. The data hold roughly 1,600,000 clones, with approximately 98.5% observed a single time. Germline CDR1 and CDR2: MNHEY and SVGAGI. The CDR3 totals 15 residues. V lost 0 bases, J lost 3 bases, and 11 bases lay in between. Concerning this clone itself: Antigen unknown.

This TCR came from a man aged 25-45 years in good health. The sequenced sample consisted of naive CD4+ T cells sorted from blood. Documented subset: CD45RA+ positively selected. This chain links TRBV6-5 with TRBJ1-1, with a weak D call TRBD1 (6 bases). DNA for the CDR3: TGTGCCAGCAGTTACTCGACAGGACCATACACTGAAGCTTTCTTT. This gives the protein CASSYSTGPYTEAFF.